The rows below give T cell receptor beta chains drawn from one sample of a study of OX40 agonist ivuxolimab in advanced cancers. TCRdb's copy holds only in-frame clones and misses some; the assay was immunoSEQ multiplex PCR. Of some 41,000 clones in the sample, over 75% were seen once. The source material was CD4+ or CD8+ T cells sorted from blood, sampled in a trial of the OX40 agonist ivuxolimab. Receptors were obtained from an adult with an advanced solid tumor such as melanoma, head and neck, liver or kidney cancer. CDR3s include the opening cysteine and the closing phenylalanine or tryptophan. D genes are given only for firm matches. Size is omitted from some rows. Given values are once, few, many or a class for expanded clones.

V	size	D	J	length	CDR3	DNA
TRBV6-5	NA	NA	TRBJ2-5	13	CASRQGIGETQYF	TGTGCCAGCAGACAGGGTATAGGGGAGACCCAGTACTTC
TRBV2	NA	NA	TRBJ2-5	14	CATNGLDRFETQYF	TGTGCCACCAACGGGCTCGACAGATTCGAGACCCAGTACTTC
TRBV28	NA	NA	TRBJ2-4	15	CASTDGGIAKNIQYF	TGTGCCAGCACTGACGGCGGAATAGCCAAAAACATTCAGTACTTC
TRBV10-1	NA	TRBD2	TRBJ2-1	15	CASSPSGSSYNEQFF	TGCGCCAGCAGTCCTAGCGGGAGCTCCTACAATGAGCAGTTCTTC
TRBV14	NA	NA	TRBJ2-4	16	CASSQVGSLTKNIQYF	TGTGCCAGCAGCCAAGTGGGCAGCCTAACCAAAAACATTCAGTACTTC
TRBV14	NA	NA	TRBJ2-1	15	CASSQSLASYNEQFF	TGTGCCAGCAGCCAATCACTAGCATCCTACAATGAGCAGTTCTTC
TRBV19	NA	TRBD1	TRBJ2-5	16	CASTDSRGTGWETQYF	TGTGCCAGTACCGATTCTCGGGGGACAGGATGGGAGACCCAGTACTTC
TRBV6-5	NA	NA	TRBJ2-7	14	CASSLSGNLGEQYF	TGTGCCAGCAGTTTATCAGGGAATCTAGGCGAGCAGTACTTC
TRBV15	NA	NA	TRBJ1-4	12	CATSYGGEKLFF	TGTGCCACTTCATACGGCGGCGAAAAACTGTTTTTT
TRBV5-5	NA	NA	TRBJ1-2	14	CASSSGLVNYGYTF	TGTGCCAGCAGCTCCGGACTTGTTAACTATGGCTACACCTTC
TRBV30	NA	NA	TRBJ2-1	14	CAWSVLIPGNEQFF	TGTGCCTGGAGTGTACTCATCCCGGGCAATGAGCAGTTCTTC
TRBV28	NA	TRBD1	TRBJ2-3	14	CASSPGQGRYTQYF	TGTGCCAGCAGTCCGGGACAGGGGAGATATACGCAGTATTTT
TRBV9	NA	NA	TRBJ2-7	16	CASSPRGLAGTYEQYF	TGTGCCAGCAGCCCCAGGGGGCTAGCGGGAACCTACGAGCAGTACTTC
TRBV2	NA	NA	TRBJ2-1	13	CASRPGQRNEQFF	TGTGCCAGCAGACCCGGACAGAGGAATGAGCAGTTCTTC
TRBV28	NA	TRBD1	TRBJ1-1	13	CASSLPGQPEAFF	TGTGCCAGCAGTTTGCCGGGACAGCCGGAAGCTTTCTTT
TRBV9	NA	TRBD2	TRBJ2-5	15	CASSVAGLAGETQYF	TGTGCCAGCAGCGTAGCGGGACTAGCGGGAGAGACCCAGTACTTC
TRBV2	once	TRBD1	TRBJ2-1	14	CANRPGQGGNEQFF	TGTGCCAACCGTCCGGGACAGGGTGGCAATGAGCAGTTCTTC
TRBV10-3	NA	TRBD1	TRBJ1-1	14	CAISPGTGNTEAFF	TGTGCCATCAGTCCAGGGACAGGGAACACTGAAGCTTTCTTT
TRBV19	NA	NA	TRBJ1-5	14	CASSTQGNNQPQHF	TGTGCCAGTAGTACTCAGGGGAACAATCAGCCCCAGCATTTT